These T cell receptor beta chains were read from a single sample in a study of T cell changes during pregnancy in multiple sclerosis. Sequenced by immunoSEQ multiplex PCR; TCRdb stores in-frame clones only, minus some. The table lists tens of thousands of clones, about 90% of them singletons. The sequences come from CD4+ T cells from peripheral blood mononuclear cells, collected after pregnancy. The source is a female donor with multiple sclerosis, enrolled in a pregnancy study. CDR3s include the opening cysteine and the closing phenylalanine or tryptophan. A D gene is named only where the DNA matches it firmly. Clone size, where shown, is once, few, many, or a class for clones that have expanded.

cdr3_aa cdr3_nt d_call v_call clone_size j_call
CASSPNSRLYDTEAFF TGTGCCAGCTCACCGAACTCACGGTTGTACGACACTGAAGCTTTCTTT NA TRBV18 NA TRBJ1-1
CASSWTGTSGTYEQYF TGCGCCAGCAGCTGGACTGGGACTAGCGGAACCTACGAGCAGTACTTC TRBD2 TRBV5-1 NA TRBJ2-7
CASSLGDRLSDTQYF TGCGCCAGCAGCTTGGGGGACAGGCTTTCGGATACGCAGTATTTT TRBD1 TRBV5-1 once TRBJ2-3
CASSQWGTSGANTGELFF TGTGCCAGCAGCCAGTGGGGAACTAGCGGGGCGAACACCGGGGAGCTGTTTTTT TRBD2 TRBV11-3 NA TRBJ2-2
CASSLAGTSGYNEQFF TGTGCCAGCAGCTTAGCGGGGACTAGCGGGTACAATGAGCAGTTCTTC TRBD2 TRBV7-3 NA TRBJ2-1
CASSLTGFYYGYTF TGTGCCAGCAGTTTAACGGGATTCTACTATGGCTACACCTTC NA TRBV28 NA TRBJ1-2
CASSIVRRGRSSYNEQFF TGTGCCAGTAGTATAGTTAGGAGGGGCCGAAGCTCCTACAATGAGCAGTTCTTC NA TRBV19 once TRBJ2-1
CASSLLGQGAGEQFF TGTGCCAGCAGTTTATTGGGACAGGGGGCGGGTGAGCAGTTCTTC TRBD1 TRBV28 NA TRBJ2-1
CASSLRTGSGELFF TGTGCCAGCAGCCTCCGGACAGGGTCTGGGGAGCTGTTTTTT TRBD1 TRBV7-2 NA TRBJ2-2
CATSRGGTGAYEQYF TGTGCCACCAGCAGAGGCGGGACGGGGGCCTACGAGCAGTACTTC NA TRBV15 NA TRBJ2-7
CSVDWGGGTYGEQFF TGCAGCGTTGACTGGGGAGGCGGGACGTACGGTGAGCAGTTCTTC NA TRBV29-1 NA TRBJ2-1
CASSSTPGFLGDKPLIYNEQFF TGTGCCAGCAGTTCAACCCCGGGATTTTTGGGCGACAAGCCCCTAATTTACAATGAGCAGTTCTTC NA TRBV28 NA TRBJ2-1
CASRLAGGGVETQYF TGTGCCAGCAGATTAGCGGGAGGGGGCGTGGAGACCCAGTACTTC TRBD2 TRBV6-1 NA TRBJ2-5
CASSLVAGNTEAFF TGCGCCAGCAGCTTGGTTGCGGGGAACACTGAAGCTTTCTTT NA TRBV5-1 NA TRBJ1-1
CASSLLMNTEAFF TGTGCCAGCAGTTTGTTAATGAACACTGAAGCTTTCTTT NA TRBV28 NA TRBJ1-1
CASSPLKRLAGEYDKFF TGTGCCAGCAGCCCGCTCAAGAGACTAGCGGGGGAATATGATAAGTTCTTC TRBD2 TRBV11-2 once TRBJ2-1
CASSAGQGVRQPQHF TGTGCCAGCAGTGCGGGACAGGGGGTTAGGCAGCCCCAGCATTTT TRBD1 TRBV9 NA TRBJ1-5
CASSLDVGRGGWGELFF TGTGCCAGCAGCTTGGACGTTGGGCGCGGGGGATGGGGGGAGCTGTTTTTT TRBD2 TRBV7-2 NA TRBJ2-2
CASSLGFTGQIAYTF TGTGCCAGCAGCTTGGGATTTACGGGACAGATCGCCTACACCTTC TRBD1 TRBV5-5 NA TRBJ1-2
CATSRVPLAGGLTGELFF TGTGCCACCAGCAGAGTGCCTCTAGCGGGAGGATTGACCGGGGAGCTGTTTTTT TRBD2 TRBV15 NA TRBJ2-2
CASRNDRVTGELFF TGTGCCAGTAGAAACGACAGGGTAACCGGGGAGCTGTTTTTT TRBD1 TRBV2 NA TRBJ2-2
CASSPTKGQTLKNIQYF TGTGCCAGTAGTCCCACAAAAGGACAGACGCTCAAAAACATTCAGTACTTC NA TRBV19 NA TRBJ2-4
CASGGQGALSGANVLTF TGTGCCAGCGGAGGTCAGGGGGCTCTCTCTGGGGCCAACGTCCTGACTTTC TRBD1 TRBV19 NA TRBJ2-6
CASSVRQGFNEQYF TGTGCCAGCAGCGTTCGTCAGGGCTTTAACGAGCAGTACTTC NA TRBV7-2 NA TRBJ2-7
CASSAGYTDTQYF TGTGCCAGCAGTGCGGGGTACACAGATACGCAGTATTTT NA TRBV9 NA TRBJ2-3
CASSLPRLTGYNEQFF TGTGCCAGCAGTTTACCTCGTCTAACGGGGTACAATGAGCAGTTCTTC NA TRBV28 NA TRBJ2-1
CASRSRDTQYF TGTGCCAGCAGGTCGAGAGATACGCAGTATTTT NA TRBV2 NA TRBJ2-3
CASSFGQGIGQYF TGTGCCAGCAGTTTTGGGCAGGGGATAGGGCAGTACTTC NA TRBV28 once TRBJ2-7
CASNLRIGVTEAFF TGTGCCAGCAATCTTAGGATCGGGGTCACTGAAGCTTTCTTT NA TRBV28 NA TRBJ1-1
CASSKGQGAGIYEQYF TGTGCCAGTAGTAAGGGACAGGGGGCGGGGATCTACGAGCAGTACTTC TRBD1 TRBV19 NA TRBJ2-7
CASSVDLRVDTQYF TGTGCCAGCAGCGTAGATCTCAGGGTGGATACGCAGTATTTT NA TRBV9 NA TRBJ2-3
CASSPGRVWGQETQYF TGTGCCAGCAGCCCAGGGAGGGTATGGGGCCAAGAGACCCAGTACTTC TRBD2 TRBV7-8 NA TRBJ2-5
CASSNGGVSYNEQFF TGTGCCAGTAGTAACGGCGGGGTCTCTTACAATGAGCAGTTCTTC NA TRBV19 NA TRBJ2-1
CATSRDWTGGKPQHF TGTGCCACCAGCAGAGATTGGACAGGGGGAAAGCCCCAGCATTTT TRBD1 TRBV15 NA TRBJ1-5
CASSLVSSGSRTDTQYF TGTGCCAGCAGCTTGGTGTCTAGCGGGAGCCGCACAGATACGCAGTATTTT TRBD2 TRBV5-5 NA TRBJ2-3
CASSSTGGSSYEQYF TGTGCCAGCAGCTCAACAGGGGGAAGCTCCTACGAGCAGTACTTC TRBD1 TRBV7-9 NA TRBJ2-7
CAISEELRGHGYTF TGTGCCATCAGTGAAGAGCTTCGGGGTCATGGCTACACCTTC NA TRBV10-3 NA TRBJ1-2